Listed below are T cell receptor beta chains from one sample, sequenced in a study of blood T cell repertoires in COVID-19. This table comes from immunoSEQ multiplex PCR, and its TCRdb copy is limited to in-frame clones, with some not included. The sample yields hundreds of thousands of clones, around four fifths seen once. The sample taken for sequencing was PBMCs or T cells enriched from blood (not recorded which). The origin of the receptors is a woman aged 45-65 years who had been exposed to COVID-19. Both conserved end residues are part of each CDR3. The D gene is left open where the match is weak. Some rows have no size entry. The others give once, few or many, or a class for an expanded clone.

V: TRBV29-1; D: .; size: .; J: TRBJ2-6; DNA: TGCAGCGTTCCCTTTCTTGGGGCCAACGTCCTGACTTTC; CDR3: CSVPFLGANVLTF
V: TRBV6-5; D: .; size: .; J: TRBJ1-1; DNA: TGTGCCAGCGGAAGGGGGTACACTGAAGCTTTCTTT; CDR3: CASGRGYTEAFF
V: TRBV5-1; D: TRBD1; size: .; J: TRBJ1-1; DNA: TGCGCCAGCAGCTTGGGACAGGGCGCCGCCGAAGCTTTCTTT; CDR3: CASSLGQGAAEAFF
V: TRBV25-1; D: .; size: .; J: TRBJ1-6; DNA: TGTGCCAGCAGTGAACTTAATTCACCCCTCCACTTT; CDR3: CASSELNSPLHF
V: TRBV6-5; D: TRBD1; size: .; J: TRBJ2-6; DNA: TGTGCCACCGGGACAGGGGGCACTGGGGCCAACGTCCTGACTTTC; CDR3: CATGTGGTGANVLTF
V: TRBV6-5; D: .; size: .; J: TRBJ1-4; DNA: TGTGCCAGCAGCAAGGGGGGGAATAGTGAAAAACTGTTTTTT; CDR3: CASSKGGNSEKLFF
V: TRBV7-9; D: TRBD2; size: .; J: TRBJ2-1; DNA: TGTGCCAGCAGCGACCCTAGCGGGGGTATGAATGAGCAGTTCTTC; CDR3: CASSDPSGGMNEQFF
V: TRBV10-3; D: TRBD1; size: .; J: TRBJ1-5; DNA: TGTGCCTCCGGACAGGATTTCAATCAGCCCCAGCATTTT; CDR3: CASGQDFNQPQHF
V: TRBV19; D: .; size: .; J: TRBJ2-3; DNA: TGTGCCAGTAGTCCTCGGGGGAGCACCTACACAGATACGCAGTATTTT; CDR3: CASSPRGSTYTDTQYF
V: TRBV25-1; D: .; size: .; J: TRBJ2-2; DNA: TGTGCCAGCAGTGACCTCTTCGGGGAGCTGTTTTTT; CDR3: CASSDLFGELFF
V: TRBV4-2; D: .; size: many; J: TRBJ2-7; DNA: TGTGCCAGCAGCCAGCTACAGGGAGGGAACTACGAGCAGTACTTC; CDR3: CASSQLQGGNYEQYF
V: TRBV27; D: TRBD2; size: .; J: TRBJ2-7; DNA: TGTGCCAGCAGTTTTTCGGGGGGGGAGCAGTACTTC; CDR3: CASSFSGGEQYF